This entry is about one TCR beta chain. Its antigen is still unknown. V dropped 1 base and J dropped 2 bases, with 11 bases sitting between them. This CDR3 has 15 amino acids. CDR1 is SGHRS and CDR2 is YFSETQ in the germline V gene. Primers for the PCR totalled 60 Vbeta and 13 Jbeta. Here immunoSEQ multiplex PCR was the method, and the copy in TCRdb shows in-frame clones only, minus some. This sample yields roughly 160,000 clones, of which 75% to 90% are seen a single time; roughly 4.4% belongs to the top ten. The sample belongs to a study of cytomegalovirus exposure and HLA in healthy donors. Points from the study as a whole: About 90% or about 30% of the time was how often most TCR beta V segments were productive, according to an earlier analysis.

Sequenced input: PBMCs. The V call is TRBV5-1, the J call TRBJ2-3; D perhaps matches TRBD2 (7 bases). This TCR derives from a man between 25 and 39 years old in good health and CMV-seronegative. DNA for the CDR3: TGCGCCAGCAGCTTGACGGGGGGCTTCACAGATACGCAGTATTTT. It is translated as CASSLTGGFTDTQYF.